Below, 21 T cell receptor beta chains from the same sample are listed, as sequenced in a study of CD8 T cells in Susac syndrome. Reverse transcription of 0.5 to 1 ug RNA was carried out with random hexamers. Each CDR3 protein is one row after TCRdb ran MiXCR on the immunoSEQ multiplex PCR reads. The sample shows under 200,000 distinct CDR3 sequences, around 94% of them seen only once. Sequencing was performed on CD4+ T cells from PBMCs. All receptors derive from a human donor in good health.

V is TRBV12-3 or TRBV12-4 and J is TRBJ2-2, with 7 nucleotides matching TRBD2. There are 15 residues in the CDR3. V was pared by 5 bases and J by 7 bases, with 10 bases of the junction left unmatched. This CDR3 is CASSPGLNTGGELFF. The CDR3 DNA is TGTGCCAGCAGTCCGGGACTAAACACCGGCGGGGAGCTGTTTTTT.

This chain connects TRBV7-2 to TRBJ2-3, with TRBD2 as a possible D gene (6 bases). This CDR3 region has 14 residues. Germline CDR1 is SGHTA and CDR2 is FQGNSA. V was shortened by 7 bases and J by 3 bases, with 14 bases between the two germline ends. CDR3 sequence: CASIPGVWTDTQYF. CDR3 in DNA: TGTGCCAGCATCCCGGGGGTCTGGACAGATACGCAGTATTTT.

This chain links TRBV9 with TRBJ2-2; D ambiguous. This CDR3 is built from 18 residues. The germline gives CDR1 SGDLS, CDR2 YYNGEE. V was trimmed by 2 bases and J by 1 base, leaving 18 bases between them. The CDR3 region has the DNA TGTGCCAGCAGCGTGGCCCCCCCGGCCTCCTTGAACACCGGGGAGCTGTTTTTT. Its translation is CASSVAPPASLNTGELFF.

This chain connects TRBV12-3 or TRBV12-4 to TRBJ2-7; 7 bases match TRBD1. V trimming: 5 bases; J trimming: 12 bases; junction bases outside the gene matches: 13. The CDR3 is 13 residues long. The CDR3 DNA is TGTGCCAGCAGTAGGGGACAGCCACCAATTCGGTACTTC. Translation gives CASSRGQPPIRYF.

This chain joins TRBV12-3 or TRBV12-4 and TRBJ1-2, with D possibly being TRBD1 (6 bases). CDR3 length: 13 residues. Trimming left V 6 bases short and J 4 bases short, with 12 bases between. This chain's CDR3 is CASRVGGTYGYTF. The CDR3 nucleotides are TGTGCCAGCAGGGTGGGGGGCACCTATGGCTACACCTTC.

This rearrangement joins TRBV28 to TRBJ2-7; D remains ambiguous. Per germline, CDR1 MDHEN and CDR2 SYDVKM. V was trimmed by 5 bases and J by 7 bases, leaving 15 bases between them. The CDR3 sequence is 13 residues long. The chain's CDR3 is CASSLPRFGEQYF. CDR3 DNA: TGTGCCAGCAGTCTCCCCAGGTTCGGGGAGCAGTACTTC. Using reference TRBV28 and TRBJ2-7 for the parts outside the CDR3, the full variable domain is DVKVTQSSRYLVKRTGEKVFLECVQDMDHENMFWYRQDPGLGLRLIYFSYDVKMKEKGDIPEGYSVSREKKERFSLILESASTNQTSMYLCASSLPRFGEQYFGPGTRLTVT.

The CDR3 DNA reads TGTGCCACCTACCAAACGGGGGCGCGGGAGACCCAGTACTTC. It translates to CATYQTGARETQYF. The genes are TRBV15 and TRBJ2-5; D tentatively fits TRBD1 or TRBD2 (6 bases each). The CDR3 has 14 amino acids. Germline values: CDR1 LNHNV, CDR2 YYDKDF (reference sequence). V dropped 8 bases and J dropped 5 bases, with 18 bases sitting between them.

The rearrangement links TRBV20-1 to TRBJ2-5; no definite D call. Germline loops: CDR1 DFQATT, CDR2 SNEGSKA (reference sequence). The CDR3 is 14 amino acids. The V and J ends lost 3 bases and 4 bases respectively, with 15 bases between them. CDR3 DNA sequence: TGCAGTGCTAGGGTAACCCCGGCAGCAGAGACCCAGTACTTC. Protein product: CSARVTPAAETQYF.

The gene calls are TRBV4-2 and TRBJ2-7; 11 positions match TRBD1. This CDR3 has 15 residues. V shed 1 base and J 5 bases; nucleotides not matched to a gene: 4. Per germline, CDR1 LGHNA and CDR2 YNFKEQ. The CDR3 loop is CASSQGGQGGNEQYF. DNA for the CDR3: TGTGCCAGCAGCCAAGGGGGACAGGGGGGGAACGAGCAGTACTTC.

V gene TRBV24-1 combines with J gene TRBJ2-3; possible D gene TRBD1, 5 bases. Trimming removed 0 bases at V and 0 bases at J, with 9 bases between. This CDR3 has 16 amino acids. The germline gives CDR1 KGHDR, CDR2 SFDVKD. The CDR3 DNA is TGTGCCACCAGTGATTTGGGGGCCACCAGCACAGATACGCAGTATTTT. Encoded protein: CATSDLGATSTDTQYF.

The CDR3 nucleotides read TGCAGTGCTAGAGTTAGGGAGGGTTACTACTATGGCTACACCTTC. As protein: CSARVREGYYYGYTF. The chain links TRBV20-1 to TRBJ1-2, with no clear D. Trimming shortened V by 1 base and J by 3 bases, and 15 bases separated the two germline ends. The CDR3 length is 15 residues. Germline V gene data show CDR1 as DFQATT and CDR2 as SNEGSKA (reference sequence).

J is TRBJ2-6 and V is TRBV9; tentatively, D is TRBD1 or TRBD2 (5 bases each). V was pared by 2 bases and J by 1 base, with 7 bases between. CDR3 size: 15 residues. The germline gives CDR1 SGDLS, CDR2 YYNGEE. The CDR3: CASSVRGSGANVLTF. CDR3 DNA: TGTGCCAGCAGCGTGAGGGGTTCTGGGGCCAACGTCCTGACTTTC. Looking up the rest from reference TRBV9 and TRBJ2-6 gives the full variable domain: DSGVTQTPKHLITATGQRVTLRCSPRSGDLSVYWYQQSLDQGLQFLIQYYNGEERAKGNILERFSAQQFPDLHSELNLSSLELGDSALYFCASSVRGSGANVLTFGAGSRLTVL.

The chain recombines TRBV29-1 with TRBJ1-5; the D is unclear. CDR1 SQVTM and CDR2 ANQGSEA come from the germline V gene. V was shortened by 5 bases and J by 5 bases, with 13 bases between the two germline ends. The CDR3 sequence is 13 residues long. CDR3 region: CSVTHRRDQPQHF. DNA for the CDR3: TGCAGCGTTACCCATAGGAGGGATCAGCCCCAGCATTTT.

The V and J genes are TRBV4-3 and TRBJ2-5; no firm D call. Trimming stripped 3 bases from V and 8 bases from J, with 13 bases between. The CDR3 spans 13 residues. Germline V CDR1 and CDR2: LGHNA, YSLEER. CDR3 sequence: CASSQGPKRTQYF. CDR3 coding DNA: TGCGCCAGCAGCCAGGGTCCCAAGAGAACCCAGTACTTC.

V gene TRBV15 combines with J gene TRBJ2-7; D tentatively fits TRBD1 or TRBD2 (6 bases each). Germline V gene sequence: CDR1 LNHNV, CDR2 YYDKDF (reference sequence). This CDR3 comprises 14 residues. Trimming left V 0 bases short and J 7 bases short, with 13 bases between. CDR3 in amino acids: CATSRDKGGREQYF. The CDR3 bases are TGTGCCACCAGCAGAGATAAGGGGGGCCGGGAGCAGTACTTC.

This rearrangement joins TRBV27 to TRBJ1-2; maybe TRBD1 (5 bases). This CDR3 spans 13 amino acids. V was shortened by 6 bases and J by 4 bases, with 12 bases between the two germline ends. Germline values: CDR1 MNHEY, CDR2 SMNVEV (reference sequence). For the CDR3, the DNA is TGTGCCAGCAGATCAGGGTCAAGCTATGGCTACACCTTC. Its protein product is CASRSGSSYGYTF.

The CDR3: CASSYDGLTYNEQFF. In nucleotides, the CDR3 is TGTGCCAGCAGTTACGACGGGCTCACCTACAATGAGCAGTTCTTC. V usage is TRBV6-5 and J usage is TRBJ2-1; D not certain. The CDR3 is made up of 15 amino acids. The V gene lost 2 bases and the J gene lost 2 bases, with 10 bases spanning the gap. Germline CDR1 MNHEY, CDR2 SVGAGI.

This chain joins TRBV19 and TRBJ2-1, with 10 bases identical to TRBD1. Germline CDR1 and CDR2: LNHDA and SQIVND (reference sequence). V trimming: 5 bases; J trimming: 6 bases; junction bases outside the gene matches: 4. The CDR3 covers 14 residues. CDR3 sequence: CASSEGQGPNEQFF. Written as DNA, the CDR3 is TGTGCCAGTAGTGAGGGACAGGGGCCCAATGAGCAGTTCTTC. The variable domain in full, completed from reference TRBV19 and TRBJ2-1, reads DGGITQSPKYLFRKEGQNVTLSCEQNLNHDAMYWYRQDPGQGLRLIYYSQIVNDFQKGDIAEGYSVSREKKESFPLTVTSAQKNPTAFYLCASSEGQGPNEQFFGPGTRLTVL.

The chain is built from TRBV20-1 and TRBJ2-7; 8 bases match TRBD1. CDR3 length: 13 residues. From germline, CDR1 is DFQATT and CDR2 SNEGSKA (reference sequence). V was pared by 2 bases and J by 3 bases, with 3 bases of the junction left unmatched. The chain's CDR3 is CSARIQGGYEQYF. The CDR3 DNA follows: TGCAGTGCTAGAATACAGGGGGGCTACGAGCAGTACTTC.

The CDR3 coding sequence is TGTGCCAGCAGCCCACTAGCGGGGCCGACCGGGGAGCTGTTTTTT. Translated: CASSPLAGPTGELFF. The rearrangement links TRBV3-1 to TRBJ2-2, with 10 bases lining up with TRBD2. Trimming cost V 4 bases and J 5 bases; bases outside gene matches: 4. The germline V gene encodes CDR1 LGHDT and CDR2 YNNKEL (reference sequence). This CDR3 spans 15 amino acids.

This chain joins TRBV29-1 and TRBJ2-2; 7 bases map to TRBD1. The germline CDR1 and CDR2 sequences are SQVTM and ANQGSEA. With V trimmed by 7 bases and J by 6 bases, 5 bases remained unmatched. The CDR3 spans 12 residues. CDR3 bases: TGCAGCGCTCTCGGGACAGCCGGGGAGCTGTTTTTT. Translated: CSALGTAGELFF.